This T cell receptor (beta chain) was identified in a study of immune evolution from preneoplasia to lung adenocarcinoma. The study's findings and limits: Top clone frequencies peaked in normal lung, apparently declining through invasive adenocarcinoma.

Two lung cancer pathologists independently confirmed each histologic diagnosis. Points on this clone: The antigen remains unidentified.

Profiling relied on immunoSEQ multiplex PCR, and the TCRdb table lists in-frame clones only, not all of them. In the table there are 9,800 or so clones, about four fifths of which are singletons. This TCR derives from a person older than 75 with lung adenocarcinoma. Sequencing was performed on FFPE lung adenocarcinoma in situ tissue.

The DNA for the CDR3 is TGTGCCAGCAGTGGACAGGCGAACACTGAAGCTTTCTTT. Protein: CASSGQANTEAFF. The chain combines TRBV2 with TRBJ1-1, with a weak D call TRBD1 (6 bases). CDR3 length: 13 residues. V was pared by 4 bases and J by 1 base, with 7 bases between. The germline V gene encodes CDR1 SNHLY and CDR2 FYNNEI.